This TCR beta chain was sequenced during a study of T cells in Graves' hyperthyroidism and ophthalmopathy. This clonotype was counted many times. Amplification of TCR beta CDR3 regions was performed using RNA transcripts as template. An initial round of RT-PCR targeting the TCR CDR3 relied on the HTBI primer set. TCRdb passed the multiplex PCR reads through MiXCR, listing each CDR3 protein once. The table records 550,000 to 800,000 distinct CDR3 sequences, 15% to 20% of them present only once. The PBMCs were taken from roughly 9.3 ml of fresh peripheral blood. CDR1 is MNHEY and CDR2 is SMNVEV in the germline V gene (reference sequence). This CDR3 contains 14 residues. Trimming shortened V by 5 bases and J by 1 base, and 11 bases separated the two germline ends.

The specimen was blood. The rearrangement joins TRBV27 to TRBJ2-5; weak D call: TRBD1 (6 bases). The sequence was collected from a man aged 50 or older with Graves' hyperthyroidism. This chain's CDR3 is CASSPRQVQETQYF. The CDR3 nucleotides read TGTGCCAGCAGTCCTCGACAGGTCCAAGAGACCCAGTACTTC.